This paragraph reports one T cell receptor beta chain. This entry belongs to a study of memory CD4+ T cells and cytomegalovirus serostatus. Single viable CD3+CD4+CD8-CD45RO+ cells were sorted as the memory CD4+ T cells. V was clipped by 3 bases and J by 2 bases, with 13 bases between them. The CDR3 is 15 residues long. Germline CDR1 and CDR2: LNHDA and SQIVND (reference sequence). TCRdb keeps only in-frame clones here, not all; method: immunoSEQ multiplex PCR. The sample contains about 46,000 clones, over 70% of which appear only once. The V gene is TRBV19, the J gene TRBJ1-2; D is unclear. Sample: memory CD4+ T cells from blood. The receptor was isolated from an adult in good health and CMV-seronegative. For the CDR3, the DNA is TGTGCCAGTAGTATTATTTCTGGGATCAACTATGGCTACACCTTC. Translated, it gives CASSIISGINYGYTF.